These 3 T cell receptor beta chains were sequenced from one sample in a study of blood T cell repertoires in COVID-19. Sequencing was performed with immunoSEQ multiplex PCR; in TCRdb, only in-frame clones are kept and a portion is missing. Of 200,000 to 300,000 clones listed, about 91% are singletons. The sample was PBMCs or T cells enriched from blood (not recorded which). The receptors were sampled from a woman in her forties with acute COVID-19.

This chain uses TRBV18 with TRBJ2-1, with D tentatively TRBD2 (6 bases). V was clipped by 6 bases and J by 4 bases, with 13 bases between them. This CDR3 region has 14 residues. The germline gives CDR1 KGHSH, CDR2 LQKENI. CDR3 loop: CASSGTEGYNEQFF. The CDR3 DNA reads as TGTGCCAGCTCTGGGACTGAGGGATACAATGAGCAGTTCTTC. Full variable domain (outside the CDR3, taken from reference TRBV18 and TRBJ2-1): NAGVMQNPRHLVRRRGQEARLRCSPMKGHSHVYWYRQLPEEGLKFMVYLQKENIIDESGMPKERFSAEFPKEGPSILRIQQVVRGDSAAYFCASSGTEGYNEQFFGPGTRLTVL.

V gene TRBV10-3 combines with J gene TRBJ2-1, with 9 bases identical to TRBD2. From germline, CDR1 is ENHRY and CDR2 SYGVKD. The CDR3 has 15 amino acids. J lost 4 bases, V lost 2 bases, and 3 bases had no gene match. The CDR3 DNA sequence: TGTGCCATCAGTGAGGGAGCGGGAGGATACAATGAGCAGTTCTTC. It yields the protein CAISEGAGGYNEQFF.

V gene TRBV6-1 combines with J gene TRBJ1-4; perhaps TRBD1 as D (5 bases). CDR1 and CDR2 from the germline V gene are MNHNS and SASEGT. The CDR3 is 15 amino acids. V was pared by 3 bases and J by 3 bases, with 11 bases between. The CDR3 nucleotides are TGTGCCAGCAGTGATTCCGGGGGACCTAATGAAAAACTGTTTTTT. Translated, it gives CASSDSGGPNEKLFF.